One and the same sample provided the 7 T cell receptor beta chains below, sequenced in a study of vaccination and CD4 T cells after COVID-19. TCRdb re-analysed the PCR reads in MiXCR, keeping a single row per CDR3 protein. This table has roughly 25,000 distinct CDR3 sequences, 51% appearing once. Sequenced here: CD4+ T cells from blood, sampled before SARS-CoV-2 vaccination. Source of these receptors: a human donor who had recovered from COVID-19.

Of note for this clonotype: A read error may account for a junction end that differs from germline. This chain joins TRBV2 and TRBJ1-1; no reliable D call. The germline V gene encodes CDR1 SNHLY and CDR2 FYNNEI. This CDR3 region has 14 residues. The CDR3 loop is CASSSLQTNTEAFF. Here the CDR3 DNA reads TGCGCCAGCAGTAGTCTCCAAACGAACACTGAAGCTTTCTTT.

CDR3 amino acids: CASRLSGVAGGRETQYF. The CDR3 DNA is TGTGCCAGCAGACTATCTGGGGTAGCGGGAGGGCGAGAGACCCAGTACTTC. The rearrangement uses TRBV6-1 and TRBJ2-5; 11 bases map to TRBD2. V gave up 6 bases and J gave up 4 bases; unmatched junction bases: 13. Germline V gene data show CDR1 as MNHNS and CDR2 as SASEGT. This CDR3 contains 17 residues.

This clonotype has more than one count but fewer than ten. The rearrangement links TRBV7-2 to TRBJ1-1; no reliable D call. Trimming took 8 bases from V and 1 from J, leaving 14 bases between them. CDR3 length: 14 amino acids. In germline, CDR1 is SGHTA, CDR2 FQGNSA. The CDR3 DNA follows: TGTGCCAGCCCCATTTCGGGAGCGAACACTGAAGCTTTCTTT. Protein: CASPISGANTEAFF.

This clonotype has just a few counts. The V call is TRBV6-1, the J call TRBJ2-3; D is undetermined. This CDR3 is 13 amino acids long. Trimming left V 5 bases short and J 1 base short, with 7 bases between. Germline V gene lookup returns CDR1 MNHNS and CDR2 SASEGT. Written as DNA, the CDR3 is TGTGCCAGCAGTCGCGGACGCACAGATACGCAGTATTTT. Amino acid sequence: CASSRGRTDTQYF.

The J gene is TRBJ1-5, the V gene TRBV7-9; no firm D call. Per the germline V gene, CDR1 is SEHNR and CDR2 is FQNEAQ (reference sequence). The ends were cut back, 4 bases at V and 8 bases at J, with 12 bases in the middle. This CDR3 spans 13 amino acids. DNA for the CDR3: TGTGCCAGCAGCTCGGACGGGAGGGAGCCCCAGCATTTT. Amino acid sequence: CASSSDGREPQHF.

The V and J genes are TRBV27 and TRBJ2-7; 10 bases match TRBD1. The CDR3 length is 14 residues. The germline CDR1 and CDR2 sequences are MNHEY and SMNVEV (reference sequence). The J segment lost 4 bases and the V segment lost 6 bases, leaving 6 bases of the junction unmatched. As DNA, the CDR3 is TGTGCCAGCAGCCGGACGGGACAGGGGTACGAGCAGTACTTC. It specifies CASSRTGQGYEQYF.

The CDR3 loop reads CASSLGQGDGYTF. The CDR3 coding sequence is TGCGCCAGCAGCTTGGGACAGGGGGATGGCTACACCTTC. The V and J genes are TRBV5-1 and TRBJ1-2; 9 bases are a match to TRBD1. From germline, CDR1 is SGHRS and CDR2 YFSETQ. The V segment lost 0 bases and the J segment 6 bases; nucleotides outside the gene matches: 0. The CDR3 runs to 13 residues.